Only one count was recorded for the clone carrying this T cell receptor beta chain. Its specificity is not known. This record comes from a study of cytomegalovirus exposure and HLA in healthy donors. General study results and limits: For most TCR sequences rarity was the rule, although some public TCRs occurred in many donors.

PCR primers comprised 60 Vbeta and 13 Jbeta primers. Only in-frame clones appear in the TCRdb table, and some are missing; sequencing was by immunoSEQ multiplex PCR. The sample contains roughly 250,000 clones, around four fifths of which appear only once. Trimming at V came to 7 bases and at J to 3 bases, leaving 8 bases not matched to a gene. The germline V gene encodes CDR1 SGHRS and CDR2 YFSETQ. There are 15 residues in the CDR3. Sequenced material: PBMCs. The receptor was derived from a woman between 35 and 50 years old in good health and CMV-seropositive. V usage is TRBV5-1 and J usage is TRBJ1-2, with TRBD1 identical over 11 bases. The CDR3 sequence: CASHGPGQGDYGYTF. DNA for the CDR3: TGCGCCAGCCACGGACCGGGACAGGGGGACTATGGCTACACCTTC.